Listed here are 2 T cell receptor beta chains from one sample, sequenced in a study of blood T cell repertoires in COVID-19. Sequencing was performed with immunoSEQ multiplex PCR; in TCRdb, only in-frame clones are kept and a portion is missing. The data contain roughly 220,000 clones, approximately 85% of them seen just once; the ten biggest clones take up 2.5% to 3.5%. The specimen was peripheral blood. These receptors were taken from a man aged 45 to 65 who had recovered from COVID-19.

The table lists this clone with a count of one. DNA for the CDR3: TGTGCCAGCAGAACGCTAGCTTACAATGAGCAGTTCTTC. Protein product: CASRTLAYNEQFF. The chain uses TRBV12-3 or TRBV12-4 and TRBJ2-1; D might be TRBD2 (5 bases). The ends were cut back, 6 bases at V and 4 bases at J, with 10 bases in the middle. The CDR3 spans 13 residues.

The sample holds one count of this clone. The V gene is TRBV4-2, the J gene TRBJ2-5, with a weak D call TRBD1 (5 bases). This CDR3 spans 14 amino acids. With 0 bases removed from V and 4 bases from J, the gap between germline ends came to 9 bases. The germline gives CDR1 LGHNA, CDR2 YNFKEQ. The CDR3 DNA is TGTGCCAGCAGCCAAGAAGACCAGGGAGAGACCCAGTACTTC. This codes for CASSQEDQGETQYF.